A selection of T cell receptor beta chains follows, all from one sample in a study of blood T cell repertoires in COVID-19. Sequencing used immunoSEQ multiplex PCR; TCRdb keeps in-frame clones, though not all of them. The data hold about 95,000 clones, with 89% observed a single time. The sample comprised peripheral blood. All receptors come from a middle-aged man with COVID-19, enrolled during active disease. CDR3s include the opening cysteine and the closing phenylalanine or tryptophan.

TRBJ1-2 | TRBV19 | CASSTGQGNYGYTF
TRBJ1-1 | TRBV10-3 | CAISESTGGAGYDMNTEAFF
TRBJ1-2 | TRBV28 | CASTKDRVYGYTF
TRBJ1-4 | TRBV4-1 | CASSQVQGAEKLFF
TRBJ2-1 | TRBV7-3 | CASSPTSGTYNEQFF
TRBJ1-5 | TRBV19 | CASSQQGHSNQPQHF
TRBJ2-5 | TRBV5-6 | CASSLVLARETQYF
TRBJ1-2 | TRBV28 | CASSTPGGAGGYTF
TRBJ2-7 | TRBV5-6 | CASSLANSKYEQYF
TRBJ1-2 | TRBV5-1 | CASSLSSSGPDNTF
TRBJ2-7 | TRBV5-5 | CASSLAVAGTYEQYF
TRBJ2-2 | TRBV7-3 | CASSLGRNTGELFF
TRBJ1-2 | TRBV11-2 | CASSLVLDSGYTF
TRBJ1-1 | TRBV7-2 | CASSLAQGNTEAFF
TRBJ1-2 | TRBV6-5 | CASSYTTTRGTSGYTF
TRBJ2-7 | TRBV7-9 | CASSSDGTRKQYF
TRBJ2-2 | TRBV9 | CASSSGQGTGELLF
TRBJ2-5 | TRBV6-5 | CASSQNRNQETQYF
TRBJ1-5 | TRBV3-1/TRBV3-2 | CASSQDRAQPQHF
TRBJ1-2 | TRBV4-3 | CASSQDLQGYGYTF
TRBJ2-3 | TRBV18 | CASSQARQGNTDTQYF
TRBJ2-7 | TRBV7-2 | CASSLEAGSKGEQYF
TRBJ2-2 | TRBV5-1 | CASSFPISTNTGELFF
TRBJ2-5 | TRBV7-7 | CASSFTSGGIGETQYF
TRBJ2-2 | TRBV4-2 | CASSRRERNTGELFF
TRBJ2-1 | TRBV7-9 | CASSLERGTDEQFF
TRBJ2-5 | TRBV10-3 | CATLRQDSSGETQYF
TRBJ1-5 | TRBV2 | CAMGLGNQPQHF
TRBJ2-2 | TRBV19 | CATRDSTNTGELFF
TRBJ2-7 | TRBV12-5 | CASGRGSYEQYF
TRBJ2-7 | TRBV3-1/TRBV3-2 | CASSQDRNYEQYF
TRBJ1-1 | TRBV14 | CASSHTPGGTEAFF
TRBJ2-7 | TRBV5-1 | CASSLEADFYEQYF
TRBJ1-6 | TRBV6-1 | CASSELTDLSRPLHF
TRBJ2-7 | TRBV6-1 | CASSEGTSLAYEQYF
TRBJ1-1 | TRBV5-1 | CASSSGQGHMNTEAFF
TRBJ1-4 | TRBV3-1/TRBV3-2 | CASSLGGNEKLFF
TRBJ1-3 | TRBV7-8 | CASSERQMNTIYF
TRBJ1-2 | TRBV20-1 | CSATENYGYTF
TRBJ2-5 | TRBV29-1 | CSVASPETQYF
TRBJ2-6 | TRBV6-5 | CASSRGSGANVLTF
TRBJ2-5 | TRBV6-5 | CASSYSSGGSETQYF
TRBJ2-1 | TRBV3-1/TRBV3-2 | CASSQGRGAYNEQFF
TRBJ1-4 | TRBV27 | CASSPNPTGTAGEKLFF
TRBJ1-6 | TRBV4-2 | CASSQNLLSASPLHF
TRBJ2-7 | TRBV7-3 | CASSFGLAGGYEQYF
TRBJ1-1 | TRBV6-6 | CASRDRGKILAFF
TRBJ2-4 | TRBV6-1 | CASSEFSGGIKNIQYF
TRBJ1-2 | TRBV18 | CASSPKGQGAAPPLIPGYTF
TRBJ2-1 | TRBV27 | CASRLQGAQDNEQFF
TRBJ1-6 | TRBV6-5 | CASAERQFNSPLHF
TRBJ2-2 | TRBV9 | CASSVVPGITGELFF